A single sample is the source of the 10 T cell receptor beta chains below, sequenced in a study of Graves' ophthalmopathy and Graves' hyperthyroidism. Amplification of the TCR beta CDR3 regions used RNA transcripts (as template). Second-round multiplex PCR came after a first-round RT-PCR that employed HTBI primers. MiXCR, run by TCRdb on the multiplex PCR reads, gives a single entry per CDR3 protein. The data contain roughly 230,000 distinct CDR3 sequences, 20% to 25% of them seen just once; the ten biggest clones take up roughly 44%. Material for sequencing was peripheral blood. The receptors originated from a woman in her fifties or sixties with Graves' ophthalmopathy.

This clonotype has a count of ten or more. The genes are TRBV12-3 or TRBV12-4 and TRBJ2-5; D gene unclear. This CDR3 is built from 13 residues. The V end was cut by 1 base, the J end by 0 bases, with 3 bases between. Here the CDR3 reads CASSLGHQETQYF. CDR3 in DNA: TGTGCCAGCAGTTTAGGACACCAAGAGACCCAGTACTTC.

The chain uses TRBV19 and TRBJ1-2, with unresolved D. The CDR3 has 17 residues. V lost 5 bases, J lost 8 bases, and 27 bases lay in between. CDR1 is LNHDA, CDR2 SQIVND, per germline (reference sequence). CDR3 region: CASSRASSQSYFMGYTF. CDR3 sequence (DNA): TGTGCCAGTAGTCGGGCCTCATCTCAGAGTTATTTTATGGGCTACACCTTC. Based on the CDR3 plus reference TRBV19 and TRBJ1-2, the full variable domain is DGGITQSPKYLFRKEGQNVTLSCEQNLNHDAMYWYRQDPGQGLRLIYYSQIVNDFQKGDIAEGYSVSREKKESFPLTVTSAQKNPTAFYLCASSRASSQSYFMGYTFGSGTRLTVV.

This clonotype was picked up many times. Sequence at one end of the junction differs from germline and may be a read error. The chain recombines TRBV28 with TRBJ2-5; TRBD1 might be the D (6 bases). The germline CDR1 and CDR2 sequences are MDHEN and SYDVKM. The CDR3 has 15 residues. Written as DNA, the CDR3 is TGTGTCAGCAGCCGCCCCCCAGGGGCAGGGGAGACCCAGTACTTC. It codes for CVSSRPPGAGETQYF.

The chain links TRBV24-1 to TRBJ1-2, with 7 bases lining up with TRBD1. J lost 0 bases, V lost 4 bases, and 4 bases had no gene match. Germline CDR1 KGHDR, CDR2 SFDVKD. The CDR3 is 15 amino acids. CDR3 region: CATSESGTANYGYTF. The DNA of the CDR3 is TGTGCCACCAGTGAGTCCGGGACAGCTAACTATGGCTACACCTTC.

The chain combines TRBV6-2 or TRBV6-3 with TRBJ2-7; 7 bases agree with TRBD1. The V gene's germline CDR1 is MNHEY and CDR2 SVGEGT. The CDR3 loop spans 13 amino acids. The V segment lost 5 bases and the J segment 6 bases; nucleotides outside the gene matches: 7. CDR3 residues: CASSPTGFGEQYF. The CDR3 DNA is TGTGCCAGCAGTCCGACAGGGTTCGGCGAGCAGTACTTC.

This clonotype was recorded many times. The chain carries TRBV6-2 or TRBV6-3 and TRBJ2-7, with D hard to call. Germline lookup yields CDR1 MNHEY and CDR2 SVGEGT. Trimming took off 5 bases at V and 2 bases at J, with 4 bases between the two ends. This CDR3 contains 11 residues. In DNA, the CDR3 is TGTGCCAGCAGTCCTACCTACGAGCAGTACTTC. Translating gives CASSPTYEQYF.

This clonotype was detected many times. The V call is TRBV20-1, the J call TRBJ1-2, with a weak D call TRBD1 (6 bases). Germline loops: CDR1 DFQATT, CDR2 SNEGSKA (reference sequence). Between the trimmed V and J ends, which lost 1 base and 6 bases, there was a span of 12 bases. This CDR3 region has 13 residues. The CDR3 DNA is TGCAGTGCTAGAGCGTGGACAGCCCATGGCTACACCTTC. Protein sequence: CSARAWTAHGYTF.

This clonotype occurred many times. The chain has TRBV27 and TRBJ1-5, with 8 bases matching TRBD1. The J segment lost 2 bases and the V segment lost 5 bases, leaving 8 bases of the junction unmatched. CDR1 MNHEY and CDR2 SMNVEV come from the germline V gene (reference sequence). This CDR3 has 16 residues. The CDR3 loop reads CASSPRTGLGNQPQHF. The CDR3 coding sequence is TGTGCCAGCAGTCCCCGGACAGGGTTGGGCAATCAGCCCCAGCATTTT.

This clonotype was detected a few times. A read error may be the cause here, since a much bigger clone is one base away. V is TRBV20-1 and J is TRBJ2-7; no reliable D call. The germline gives CDR1 DFQATT, CDR2 SNEGSKA (reference sequence). The germline V and J ends were trimmed by 5 bases and 4 bases, with 15 bases remaining between them. There are 13 residues in the CDR3. CDR3 sequence: CSARRPPRYEQYF. The CDR3 bases are TGCAGTGCTCGACGACCACCAAGATACGAGCAGTACTTC.

This clonotype was recorded at least ten times. V gene TRBV11-2 combines with J gene TRBJ1-1; D unclear. Germline V gives CDR1 SGHAT, CDR2 FQNNGV. V lost 2 bases and J lost 3, with 10 bases in between. The CDR3 extends over 14 amino acids. The DNA of the CDR3 is TGTGCCAGCAGCTTAAGTCCCGCTGACACTGAAGCTTTCTTT. Amino acid sequence: CASSLSPADTEAFF.